These 23 T cell receptor beta chains came from one sample sequenced in a study of cytomegalovirus exposure and HLA in healthy donors (dated by TCRdb to between 2016 and 2019). The receptor library was made with the immunoSEQ multiplex PCR assay. A mixture of 60 forward primers for TCR Vbeta segments and 13 reverse primers for TCR Jbeta segments was used in the multiplex PCR. TCRdb took this table from immuneACCESS and kept in-frame rearrangements with V and J called. Such tables lack part of the clones; where checked against another copy, unresolved V genes explain under half of the gap, and the rest is unexplained. Here the sample has 130,000 to 150,000 clones; 78% occur a single time. The ten largest clones capture about 2.9% of the sample. The sample comprised PBMCs. These receptor sequences come from a female donor in good health and CMV-seronegative.

This clone has a handful of counts. The chain is built from TRBV4-2 and TRBJ2-7; D remains ambiguous. The CDR3 runs to 15 residues. Germline V lookup: CDR1 LGHNA, CDR2 YNFKEQ. The ends were cut back, 1 base at V and 0 bases at J, with 10 bases in the middle. CDR3 DNA sequence: TGTGCCAGCAGCCAAGGCAAGGCAGGCTCCTACGAGCAGTACTTC. As protein: CASSQGKAGSYEQYF.

The V gene is TRBV10-2, the J gene TRBJ2-5, with D unresolved. This CDR3 spans 13 amino acids. Germline loops: CDR1 WSHSY, CDR2 SAAADI. The V and J ends lost 7 bases and 4 bases respectively, with 13 bases between them. The chain's CDR3 is CASTASDRETQYF. The CDR3 nucleotides are TGCGCCAGCACCGCGTCTGATAGAGAGACCCAGTACTTC.

This chain links TRBV9 with TRBJ1-1; 7 bases match TRBD1. The germline V gene encodes CDR1 SGDLS and CDR2 YYNGEE. The junction had 8 bases not matched to a gene; V was cut back by 3 bases and J by 0 bases. The CDR3 sequence is 16 residues long. CDR3 in DNA: TGTGCCAGCAGCGCGCCGAACAGGGGATTGAACACTGAAGCTTTCTTT. Amino acid sequence: CASSAPNRGLNTEAFF.

CDR3 nucleotide sequence: TGCGCCAGCAGGCGGGACGGGGCCTCTGGGGCCAACGTCCTGACTTTC. Its protein product is CASRRDGASGANVLTF. V is TRBV5-1 and J is TRBJ2-6; TRBD2 might be the D (6 bases). Germline CDR1 and CDR2: SGHRS and YFSETQ. The CDR3 consists of 16 residues. V was shortened by 5 bases and J by 0 bases, with 12 bases between the two germline ends.

The J gene is TRBJ2-3, the V gene TRBV29-1, with no clear D. The CDR3 sequence is 15 residues long. Germline assignment: CDR1 SQVTM and CDR2 ANQGSEA. Trimming removed 0 bases from V and 1 base from J, with 11 bases in between. The CDR3 bases are TGCAGCGTTGAAGATTCTAACAGCCGCACAGATACGCAGTATTTT. It encodes CSVEDSNSRTDTQYF.

The chain joins TRBV28 to TRBJ1-1, with 8 positions matching TRBD1. Trimming at V came to 6 bases and at J to 1 base, leaving 4 bases not matched to a gene. The germline gives CDR1 MDHEN, CDR2 SYDVKM. This CDR3 is 14 amino acids long. Written as DNA, the CDR3 is TGTGCCAGCAGCACAGGGGGACAGAACACTGAAGCTTTCTTT. As protein: CASSTGGQNTEAFF.

The J gene is TRBJ1-6, the V gene TRBV19; possible D gene TRBD1, 5 bases. Trimming pared 8 bases from V and 8 bases from J, leaving 13 bases between. This CDR3 is built from 13 residues. Looked up from germline, CDR1 is LNHDA and CDR2 is SQIVND (reference sequence). CDR3 sequence reads: CASGDLGDSPLHF. The CDR3 nucleotides read TGTGCCAGTGGGGACTTGGGGGATTCACCCCTCCACTTT.

This chain joins TRBV10-3 and TRBJ2-2, with D maybe TRBD1 (7 bases). The CDR3 extends over 17 amino acids. Between the trimmed V and J ends, which lost 4 bases and 0 bases, there was a span of 15 bases. The germline CDR1 and CDR2 sequences are ENHRY and SYGVKD. This chain's CDR3 is CAISVGGGGTNTGELFF. CDR3 coding DNA: TGTGCCATCAGTGTAGGAGGGGGCGGTACGAACACCGGGGAGCTGTTTTTT.

This chain connects TRBV6-6 to TRBJ1-2; TRBD1 aligns across 9 bases. CDR1 is MNHNY and CDR2 is SVGAGI in the germline V gene (reference sequence). V was pared by 0 bases and J by 4 bases, with 6 bases of the junction left unmatched. The CDR3 is 16 residues long. CDR3: CASSYSPGQGGYGYTF. As DNA, the CDR3 is TGTGCCAGCAGTTACTCGCCGGGACAGGGAGGCTATGGCTACACCTTC.

A remark on this clone: This same CDR3 is encoded by further DNA sequences in the sample. The genes are TRBV5-1 and TRBJ1-1; the D gene is possibly TRBD1 (5 bases). The CDR3 extends over 15 amino acids. Germline V gene sequence: CDR1 SGHRS, CDR2 YFSETQ. The ends were cut back, 0 bases at V and 0 bases at J, with 9 bases in the middle. The CDR3 sequence: CASSLVGGMNTEAFF. Here the CDR3 DNA reads TGCGCCAGCAGCTTGGTGGGGGGGATGAACACTGAAGCTTTCTTT.

The chain joins TRBV1 to TRBJ2-7; TRBD1, the table's D call, was not compared with the DNA. TRBV1 is given as a pseudogene. The CDR3 loop spans 14 amino acids. The CDR3 DNA reads as TGCACCAGCAGCCCCCGGGACAGAACCTACGAGCAGTACTTC. This codes for CTSSPRDRTYEQYF.

This clone appeared a few times. CDR3 sequence: CSVAVGGSSYEQYF. DNA for the CDR3: TGCAGCGTTGCGGTTGGCGGAAGCTCCTACGAGCAGTACTTC. This chain connects TRBV29-1 to TRBJ2-7; no definite D call. V was shortened by 4 bases and J by 0 bases, with 13 bases between the two germline ends. The germline gives CDR1 SQVTM, CDR2 ANQGSEA. The CDR3 is 14 amino acids.

This clone came up once. The rearrangement uses TRBV7-9 and TRBJ1-1; maybe TRBD1 (5 bases). In germline, CDR1 is SEHNR, CDR2 FQNEAQ (reference sequence). Trimming took off 11 bases at V and 1 base at J, with 14 bases between the two ends. This CDR3 region has 13 residues. Written as DNA, the CDR3 is TGTGCCGGAAAGGGGCGGGGGAACACTGAAGCTTTCTTT. This gives the protein CAGKGRGNTEAFF.

This chain links TRBV6-6 with TRBJ1-5; possibly TRBD1 for D (6 bases). Trimming cost V 2 bases and J 2 bases, with 13 bases left between them. The CDR3 runs 16 residues. Germline V gives CDR1 MNHNY, CDR2 SVGAGI (reference sequence). The CDR3 loop is CASSYAQGTGNQPQHF. DNA for the CDR3: TGTGCCAGCAGTTACGCACAGGGAACGGGCAATCAGCCCCAGCATTTT.

The chain recombines TRBV28 with TRBJ1-2; no clear D gene. The germline V gene encodes CDR1 MDHEN and CDR2 SYDVKM. The CDR3 has 11 amino acids. V was shortened by 4 bases and J by 4 bases, with 4 bases between the two germline ends. The CDR3 bases are TGTGCCAGCAGTTCCTCCTATGGCTACACCTTC. Translated, it gives CASSSSYGYTF.

The V call is TRBV11-2, the J call TRBJ2-1; D gene unclear. The germline gives CDR1 SGHAT, CDR2 FQNNGV. This CDR3 is 12 amino acids long. Trimming removed 3 bases at V and 9 bases at J, with 9 bases between. This chain's CDR3 is CASSFSSGEQFF. DNA of the CDR3: TGTGCCAGCAGCTTTTCGTCCGGTGAGCAGTTCTTC.

The CDR3 reads CASSLTGRPDTQYF. In DNA, the CDR3 is TGTGCCAGCAGCCTGACAGGGCGCCCAGATACGCAGTATTTT. The rearrangement joins TRBV11-1 to TRBJ2-3; the match to TRBD1 covers 7 bases. The J segment lost 4 bases and the V segment lost 5 bases, leaving 6 bases of the junction unmatched. Germline CDR1 SGHAT, CDR2 FQDESV (reference sequence). The CDR3 consists of 14 residues. The whole variable domain, filled in from reference TRBV11-1 and TRBJ2-3, reads EAEVAQSPRYKITEKSQAVAFWCDPISGHATLYWYRQILGQGPELLVQFQDESVVDDSQLPKDRFSAERLKGVDSTLKIQPAELGDSAMYLCASSLTGRPDTQYFGPGTRLTVL.

The chain is built from TRBV29-1 and TRBJ2-3, with D possibly matching TRBD1 (6 bases). The CDR3 is 11 residues long. CDR1 SQVTM and CDR2 ANQGSEA come from the germline V gene. V was trimmed by 7 bases and J by 3 bases, leaving 8 bases between them. The DNA of the CDR3 is TGCAGCGCTGACAGGACAGATACGCAGTATTTT. Amino acid sequence: CSADRTDTQYF.

The rearrangement links TRBV4-1 to TRBJ2-5; D is perhaps TRBD1 (5 bases). V gave up 0 bases and J gave up 4 bases, with 12 bases separating them. The CDR3 runs 15 residues. CDR1 and CDR2 (germline): MGHRA, YSYEKL. The CDR3 here is CASSQEQRGSETQYF. CDR3 in DNA: TGCGCCAGCAGCCAAGAGCAAAGGGGTTCAGAGACCCAGTACTTC.

The genes are TRBV6-1 and TRBJ2-2; 9 nucleotides match TRBD2. V gave up 2 bases and J gave up 4 bases; unmatched junction bases: 11. CDR1 is MNHNS, CDR2 SASEGT, per germline. This CDR3 is built from 18 residues. CDR3 sequence: CASSERPPSGVSTGELFF. CDR3 DNA: TGTGCCAGCAGTGAACGGCCCCCTAGCGGGGTGTCCACCGGGGAGCTGTTTTTT.

The gene calls are TRBV6-5 and TRBJ1-2; 7 bases line up with TRBD1. CDR3 length: 15 residues. Per germline, CDR1 MNHEY and CDR2 SVGAGI. Trimming at V came to 5 bases and at J to 2 bases, leaving 8 bases not matched to a gene. The CDR3: CASSRRLQGNYGYTF. The DNA for the CDR3 is TGTGCCAGCAGTAGGCGCCTACAGGGGAACTATGGCTACACCTTC.

The chain is built from TRBV5-4 and TRBJ1-2; a weak D match, TRBD1 (6 bases). Per the germline V gene, CDR1 is SGHNT and CDR2 is YYREEE (reference sequence). CDR3 size: 12 residues. Trimming pared 4 bases from V and 6 bases from J, leaving 10 bases between. DNA of the CDR3: TGTGCCAGCAGCACTGGACAGCATGGCTACACCTTC. Translated: CASSTGQHGYTF.

The genes are TRBV7-8 and TRBJ1-1; 7 positions match TRBD1. Looked up from germline, CDR1 is SGHVS and CDR2 is FQNEAQ. Trimming took 4 bases from V and 6 from J; bases not matched to a gene: 8. The CDR3 spans 14 residues. CDR3 nucleotide sequence: TGTGCCAGCAGCTCCGACAGGGTCTATGCTGAAGCTTTCTTT. Protein: CASSSDRVYAEAFF.